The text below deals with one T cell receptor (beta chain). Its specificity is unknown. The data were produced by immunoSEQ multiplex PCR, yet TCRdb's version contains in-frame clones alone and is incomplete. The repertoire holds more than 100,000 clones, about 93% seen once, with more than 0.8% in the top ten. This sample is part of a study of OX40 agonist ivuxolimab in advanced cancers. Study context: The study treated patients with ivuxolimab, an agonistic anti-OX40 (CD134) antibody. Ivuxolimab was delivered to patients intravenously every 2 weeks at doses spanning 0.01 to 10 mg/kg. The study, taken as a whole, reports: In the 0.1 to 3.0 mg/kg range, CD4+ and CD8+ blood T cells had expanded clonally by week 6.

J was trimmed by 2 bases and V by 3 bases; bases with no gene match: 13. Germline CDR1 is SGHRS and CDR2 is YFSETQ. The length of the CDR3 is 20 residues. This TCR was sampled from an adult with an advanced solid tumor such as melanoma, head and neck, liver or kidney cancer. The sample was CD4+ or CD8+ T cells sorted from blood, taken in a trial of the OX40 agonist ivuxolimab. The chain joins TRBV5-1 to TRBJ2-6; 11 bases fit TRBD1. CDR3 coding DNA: TGCGCCAGCAGCTCTCCCTTGAACCGGGACAGGGGGGCTGGGGCCAACGTCCTGACTTTC. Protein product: CASSSPLNRDRGAGANVLTF.